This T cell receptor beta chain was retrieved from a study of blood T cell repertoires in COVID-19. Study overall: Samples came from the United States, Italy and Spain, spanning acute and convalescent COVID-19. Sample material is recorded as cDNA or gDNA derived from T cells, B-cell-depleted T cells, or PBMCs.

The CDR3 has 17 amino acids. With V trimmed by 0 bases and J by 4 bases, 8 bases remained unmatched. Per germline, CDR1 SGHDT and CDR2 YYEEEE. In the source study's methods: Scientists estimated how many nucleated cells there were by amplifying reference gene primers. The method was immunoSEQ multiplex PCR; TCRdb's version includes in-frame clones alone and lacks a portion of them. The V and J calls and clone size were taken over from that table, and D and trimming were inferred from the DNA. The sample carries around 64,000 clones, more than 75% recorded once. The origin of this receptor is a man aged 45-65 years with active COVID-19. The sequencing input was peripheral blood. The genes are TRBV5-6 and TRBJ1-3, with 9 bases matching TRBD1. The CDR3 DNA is TGTGCCAGCAGCTTGGGGTCAGACAGGGGGTCCGGAAACACCATATATTTT. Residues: CASSLGSDRGSGNTIYF.